This TCR beta chain appears in the sequencing data of a study of sequential checkpoint blockade in melanoma. Study-level information: Arm A got nivolumab then ipilimumab; arm B the reverse, 1:1. Maintenance nivolumab came after either treatment sequence.

Treatment meaning: randomized to nivolumab then ipilimumab (arm A) or the reverse (arm B). DNA-damaging chemotherapy had not been given to any patient beforehand. PBMC sorting kept live CD3+CD8+ cells without CD19 or CD56. CDR1 MNHEY and CDR2 SMNVEV come from the germline V gene (reference sequence). The CDR3 sequence is 13 residues long. V dropped 5 bases and J dropped 6 bases, with 14 bases sitting between them. Assay: immunoSEQ multiplex PCR; the TCRdb copy retains only in-frame clones and omits some. Of 30,000 or so clones in the sample, 82% were seen once. The chain couples TRBV27 to TRBJ2-7, with D possibly being TRBD1 (6 bases). The sequence came from a human donor with melanoma. The sample consisted of CD8+ T cells sorted from blood (inferred from file names), taken from a patient given nivolumab and ipilimumab in sequence. The CDR3 reads CASSLSTGSEQYF. In DNA form, the CDR3 reads TGTGCCAGCAGTCTTTCGACAGGATCCGAGCAGTACTTC.